This T cell receptor (beta chain) was identified in a study of long-term antiretroviral therapy in people with HIV. Trimming cost V 6 bases and J 3 bases; bases outside gene matches: 5. The CDR3 is made up of 14 amino acids. Germline V gene sequence: CDR1 SGHAT, CDR2 FQNNGV. An immunoSEQ assay, version v3.0, was performed at survey level. Data came from immunoSEQ multiplex PCR; TCRdb stores just in-frame clones and leaves some out. This sample has 25,000 to 35,000 clones, with 80% to 90% found just once. Sequencing used unsorted PBMCs, obtained 0.8 years before starting antiretroviral therapy. J is TRBJ2-7 and V is TRBV11-2; TRBD2 agrees at 10 bases. The TCR was taken from a man younger than 35 with HIV. CDR3 in amino acids: CASRTIAGGYEQYF. CDR3 coding DNA: TGTGCCAGCAGGACCATAGCGGGAGGCTACGAGCAGTACTTC.